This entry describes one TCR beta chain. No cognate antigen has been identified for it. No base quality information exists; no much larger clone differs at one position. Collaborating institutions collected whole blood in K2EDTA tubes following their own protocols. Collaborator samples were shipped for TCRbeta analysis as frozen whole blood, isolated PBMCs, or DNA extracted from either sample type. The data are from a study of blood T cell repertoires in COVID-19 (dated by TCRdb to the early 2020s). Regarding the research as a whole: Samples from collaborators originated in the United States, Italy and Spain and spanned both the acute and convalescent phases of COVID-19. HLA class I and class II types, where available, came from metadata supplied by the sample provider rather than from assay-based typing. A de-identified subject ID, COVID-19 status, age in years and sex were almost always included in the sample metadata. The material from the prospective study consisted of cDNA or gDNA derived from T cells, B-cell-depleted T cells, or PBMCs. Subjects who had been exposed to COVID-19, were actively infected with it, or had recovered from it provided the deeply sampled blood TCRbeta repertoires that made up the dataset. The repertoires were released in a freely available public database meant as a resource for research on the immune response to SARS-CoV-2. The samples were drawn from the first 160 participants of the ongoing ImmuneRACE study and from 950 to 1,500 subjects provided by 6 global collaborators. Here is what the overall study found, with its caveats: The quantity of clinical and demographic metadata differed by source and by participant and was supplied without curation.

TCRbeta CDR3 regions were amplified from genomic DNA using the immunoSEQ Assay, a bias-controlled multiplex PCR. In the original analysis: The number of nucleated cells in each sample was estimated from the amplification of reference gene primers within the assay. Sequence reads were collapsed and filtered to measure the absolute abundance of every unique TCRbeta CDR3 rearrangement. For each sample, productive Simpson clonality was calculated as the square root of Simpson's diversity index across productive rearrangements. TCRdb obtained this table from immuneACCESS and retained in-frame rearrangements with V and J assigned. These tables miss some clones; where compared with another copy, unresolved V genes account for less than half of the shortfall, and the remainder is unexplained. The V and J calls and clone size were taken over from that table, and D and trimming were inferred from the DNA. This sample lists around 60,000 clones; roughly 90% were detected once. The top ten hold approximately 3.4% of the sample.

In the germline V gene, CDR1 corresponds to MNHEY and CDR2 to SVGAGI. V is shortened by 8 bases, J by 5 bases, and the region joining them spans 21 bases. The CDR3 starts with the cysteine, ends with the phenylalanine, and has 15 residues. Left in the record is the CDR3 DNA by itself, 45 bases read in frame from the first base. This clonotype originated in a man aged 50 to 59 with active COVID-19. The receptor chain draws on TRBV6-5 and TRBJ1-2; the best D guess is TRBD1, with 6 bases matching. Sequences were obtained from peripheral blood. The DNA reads TGTGCCAGCGTGGGATCGGGGCAGGGGAATTATGGCTACACCTTC. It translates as CASVGSGQGNYGYTF.